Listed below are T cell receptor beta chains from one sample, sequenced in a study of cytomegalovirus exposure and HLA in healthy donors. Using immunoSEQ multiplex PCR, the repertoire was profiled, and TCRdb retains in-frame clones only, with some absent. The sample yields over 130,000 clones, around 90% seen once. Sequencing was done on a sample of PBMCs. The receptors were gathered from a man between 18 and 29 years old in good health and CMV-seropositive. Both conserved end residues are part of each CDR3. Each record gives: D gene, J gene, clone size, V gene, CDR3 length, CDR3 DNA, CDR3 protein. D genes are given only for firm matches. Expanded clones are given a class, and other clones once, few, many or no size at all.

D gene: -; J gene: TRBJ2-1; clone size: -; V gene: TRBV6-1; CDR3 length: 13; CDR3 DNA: TGTGCCAGCAGTGAAGCACATTACAATGAGCAGTTCTTC; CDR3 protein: CASSEAHYNEQFF
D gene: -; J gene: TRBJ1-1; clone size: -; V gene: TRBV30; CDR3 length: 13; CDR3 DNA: TGTGCCTGGAGTGTCGAGATGAACACTGAAGCTTTCTTT; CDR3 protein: CAWSVEMNTEAFF
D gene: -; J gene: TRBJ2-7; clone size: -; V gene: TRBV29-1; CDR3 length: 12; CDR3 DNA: TGCAGCGTTGCCAGCATCCTAGACGAGCAGTACTTC; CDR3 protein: CSVASILDEQYF
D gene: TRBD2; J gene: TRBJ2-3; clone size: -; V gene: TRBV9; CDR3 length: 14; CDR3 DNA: TGTGCCAGCAGCGTAGCTAGCGGAGGAGATACGCAGTATTTT; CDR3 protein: CASSVASGGDTQYF
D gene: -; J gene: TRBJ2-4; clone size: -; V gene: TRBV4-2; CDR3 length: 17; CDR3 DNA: TGTGCCAGCAGCCAAGATCTAGACTTCGGTGCCAAAAACATTCAGTACTTC; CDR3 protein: CASSQDLDFGAKNIQYF
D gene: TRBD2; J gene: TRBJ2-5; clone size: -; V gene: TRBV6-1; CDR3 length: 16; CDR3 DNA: TGTGCCAGCAGTGAAAGTCCCGGGGGGGGCAAGTGGACCCAGTACTTC; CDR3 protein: CASSESPGGGKWTQYF
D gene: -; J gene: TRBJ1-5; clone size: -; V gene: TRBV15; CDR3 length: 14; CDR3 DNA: TGTGCCACCAGCAGTAGATCGGAGTATCAGCCCCAGCATTTT; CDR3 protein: CATSSRSEYQPQHF
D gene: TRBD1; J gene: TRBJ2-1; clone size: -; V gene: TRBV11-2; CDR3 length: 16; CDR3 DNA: TGTGCCAGCAGCTTAGCCGGGACAGGGGGAGATAATGAGCAGTTCTTC; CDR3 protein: CASSLAGTGGDNEQFF
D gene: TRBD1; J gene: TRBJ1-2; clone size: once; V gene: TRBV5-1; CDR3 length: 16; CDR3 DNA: TGCGCCAGCAGCCAGCCTTCGGGACAGGGGGCGCATGGCTACACCTTC; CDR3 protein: CASSQPSGQGAHGYTF
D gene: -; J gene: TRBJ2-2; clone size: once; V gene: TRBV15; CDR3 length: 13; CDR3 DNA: TGTGCCACCAGCACCAGGGCCACCGGGGAGCTGTTTTTT; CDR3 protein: CATSTRATGELFF
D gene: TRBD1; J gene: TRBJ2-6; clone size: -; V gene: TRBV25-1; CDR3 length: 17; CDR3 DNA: TGTGCCAGCAGTCAACAGGGGGGTCTCGCTGGGGCCAACGTCCTGACTTTC; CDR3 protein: CASSQQGGLAGANVLTF
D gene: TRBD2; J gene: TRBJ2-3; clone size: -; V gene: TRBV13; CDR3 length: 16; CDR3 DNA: TGTGCCAGCAGCTTAGCCCTAGCGGGCCTCACAGATACGCAGTATTTT; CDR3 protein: CASSLALAGLTDTQYF
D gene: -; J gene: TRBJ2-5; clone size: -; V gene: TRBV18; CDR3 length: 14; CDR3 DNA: TGTGCCAGCTCCCCCAGAGACGGGGGAGAGACCCAGTACTTC; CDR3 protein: CASSPRDGGETQYF
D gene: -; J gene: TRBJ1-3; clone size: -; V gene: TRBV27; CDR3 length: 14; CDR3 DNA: TGTGCCAGCAGTTTGACGGGCTCTGGAAACACCATATATTTT; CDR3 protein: CASSLTGSGNTIYF